The next 15 T cell receptor beta chains were all read from a single sample in a study of a mutant IDH1 vaccine in newly diagnosed glioma. Time point defined: week 35, safety follow-up. Each dose delivered 300 ug of mutant IDH1 20-mer peptide subcutaneously with imiquimod. The data were produced by immunoSEQ multiplex PCR, yet TCRdb's version contains in-frame clones alone and is incomplete. This sample carries 35,000 to 45,000 clones, 75% to 90% of them seen once, and the ten largest clones take about 1.5%. No antigens are known for them. This sample comprised PBMCs, obtained from a glioma patient whose treatment included an IDH1 peptide vaccine. The receptors were sampled from a man aged 35 to 55 with glioma.

The chain couples TRBV28 to TRBJ1-6, with TRBD1 matching over 7 bases. Germline CDR1 reads MDHEN; CDR2 reads SYDVKM. V was pared by 6 bases and J by 10 bases, with 15 bases of the junction left unmatched. CDR3 length: 16 amino acids. CDR3 sequence: CASSLSIGGGNSPLHF. Here the CDR3 DNA reads TGTGCCAGCAGCCTTTCAATAGGGGGCGGGAACTCACCCCTCCACTTT.

V gene TRBV28 combines with J gene TRBJ1-5; D is ambiguous. In germline, CDR1 is MDHEN, CDR2 SYDVKM. V lost 7 bases and J 0 bases, leaving 1 base between the germline ends. The CDR3 is made up of 11 amino acids. Here the CDR3 DNA reads TGTGCCAGCAATAGCAATCAGCCCCAGCATTTT. Translation gives CASNSNQPQHF.

The V call is TRBV10-3, the J call TRBJ1-6; D gene uncertain. This CDR3 region has 13 residues. Germline values: CDR1 ENHRY, CDR2 SYGVKD. The V and J ends lost 4 bases and 10 bases respectively, with 11 bases between them. CDR3 region: CAISGQAESPLHF. In DNA form, the CDR3 reads TGTGCCATCAGTGGCCAGGCAGAGTCACCCCTCCACTTT.

V is TRBV19 and J is TRBJ1-2; D gene unclear. The germline V and J ends were trimmed by 4 bases and 4 bases, with 13 bases remaining between them. The CDR3 sequence is 14 residues long. In germline, CDR1 is LNHDA, CDR2 SQIVND (reference sequence). This chain's CDR3 is CASSKTGQLYGYTF. The CDR3 region has the DNA TGTGCCAGTAGTAAGACGGGCCAGCTCTATGGCTACACCTTC. Based on the CDR3 plus reference TRBV19 and TRBJ1-2, the full variable domain is DGGITQSPKYLFRKEGQNVTLSCEQNLNHDAMYWYRQDPGQGLRLIYYSQIVNDFQKGDIAEGYSVSREKKESFPLTVTSAQKNPTAFYLCASSKTGQLYGYTFGSGTRLTVV.

The rearrangement links TRBV7-2 to TRBJ2-2, with D perhaps matching TRBD1 (6 bases). The length of the CDR3 is 15 residues. V shed 2 bases and J shed 2 bases, with 9 bases lying between them. CDR1 and CDR2 (germline): SGHTA, FQGNSA. CDR3 coding DNA: TGTGCCAGCAGCTTATGGGACACCAACACCGGGGAGCTGTTTTTT. Its protein is CASSLWDTNTGELFF. Supplemented by reference TRBV7-2 and TRBJ2-2, the full variable domain reads GAGVSQSPSNKVTEKGKDVELRCDPISGHTALYWYRQSLGQGLEFLIYFQGNSAPDKSGLPSDRFSAERTGGSVSTLTIQRTQQEDSAVYLCASSLWDTNTGELFFGEGSRLTVL.

This clone was seen once. This chain uses TRBV7-8 with TRBJ2-2, with unresolved D. Trimming took off 5 bases at V and 2 bases at J, with 12 bases between the two ends. The germline V gene encodes CDR1 SGHVS and CDR2 FQNEAQ. There are 15 residues in the CDR3. CDR3 sequence (DNA): TGTGCCAGCAGCAAAGTCCCGTACAACACCGGGGAGCTGTTTTTT. Its translation: CASSKVPYNTGELFF.

The rearrangement joins TRBV6-5 to TRBJ1-2; D unresolved. Germline CDR1 MNHEY, CDR2 SVGAGI. V lost 5 bases and J 6 bases, leaving 13 bases between the germline ends. The CDR3 is made up of 13 amino acids. The CDR3 DNA is TGTGCCAGCAGTCGTACAATAGAGGATGGCTACACCTTC. It specifies CASSRTIEDGYTF.

Only one count was recorded for this clone. V gene TRBV30 combines with J gene TRBJ2-5; possibly TRBD2 for D (5 bases). The CDR3 consists of 12 residues. Germline lookup yields CDR1 GTSNPN and CDR2 SVGIG (reference sequence). Trimming cost V 4 bases and J 9 bases, with 15 bases left between them. Here the CDR3 reads CAWIPDGVAQYF. DNA for the CDR3: TGTGCCTGGATTCCGGACGGGGTGGCCCAGTACTTC.

The chain is built from TRBV25-1 and TRBJ2-2, with a tentative D call TRBD2 (5 bases). This CDR3 spans 15 amino acids. CDR1 and CDR2 from the germline V gene are MGHDK and SYGVNS. The V and J ends lost 7 bases and 1 base respectively, with 13 bases between them. The CDR3 loop is CASTDPGRNTGELFF. CDR3 coding DNA: TGTGCCAGCACCGATCCGGGAAGGAACACCGGGGAGCTGTTTTTT.

The chain employs TRBV19 and TRBJ1-5, with a possible D match to TRBD1 (5 bases). Per germline, CDR1 LNHDA and CDR2 SQIVND (reference sequence). The CDR3 consists of 13 residues. V was shortened by 5 bases and J by 6 bases, with 11 bases between the two germline ends. The CDR3 bases are TGTGCCAGTAGTTTGGGGGAAGGTCAGCCCCAGCATTTT. Its protein is CASSLGEGQPQHF.

The V call is TRBV5-6, the J call TRBJ2-7, with D possibly being TRBD2 (6 bases). The CDR3 is 14 amino acids. Germline V gene data show CDR1 as SGHDT and CDR2 as YYEEEE. V lost 4 bases and J 7 bases, leaving 18 bases between the germline ends. The CDR3, as DNA: TGTGCCAGCAGCGGTACCGGACGGCGGGGTGAGCAGTACGTC. Its protein product is CASSGTGRRGEQYV.

The V gene is TRBV21-1, the J gene TRBJ2-7; the table's D call of TRBD1 was not tested on the DNA. TRBV21-1 represents a pseudogene. CDR3 length: 17 amino acids. Here the CDR3 reads CASSPYRNRGSSYEQYF. In nucleotides, the CDR3 is TGTGCCAGCAGCCCCTATCGGAACAGGGGGAGCTCCTACGAGCAGTACTTC.

The J gene is TRBJ2-5, the V gene TRBV2; TRBD1 matches 9 bases. V lost 5 bases to trimming and J lost 11 bases; unmatched junction nucleotides: 15. The CDR3 consists of 15 residues. Germline V gives CDR1 SNHLY, CDR2 FYNNEI. CDR3 amino acids: CASSKRTGEGGEQYF. The CDR3 DNA reads TGTGCCAGCAGTAAACGGACAGGGGAAGGAGGTGAGCAGTACTTC. Looking up the rest from reference TRBV2 and TRBJ2-5 gives the full variable domain: EPEVTQTPSHQVTQMGQEVILRCVPISNHLYFYWYRQILGQKVEFLVSFYNNEISEKSEIFDDQFSVERPDGSNFTLKIRSTKLEDSAMYFCASSKRTGEGGEQYFGPGTRLLVL.

V is TRBV10-3 and J is TRBJ2-7, with D perhaps TRBD1 (5 bases). The CDR3 consists of 13 residues. V lost 4 bases and J lost 6, with 13 bases in between. The V gene's germline CDR1 is ENHRY and CDR2 SYGVKD. CDR3: CAISGGRDSEQYF. As DNA, the CDR3 is TGTGCCATCAGTGGTGGCAGGGATAGCGAGCAGTACTTC.

In this sample, this clone turned up once. The CDR3: CASSYSYGGTEAFF. In nucleotides, the CDR3 is TGTGCCAGCAGTTACTCGTACGGAGGCACTGAAGCTTTCTTT. The chain links TRBV6-5 to TRBJ1-1; D is ambiguous. The CDR3 is 14 amino acids. V dropped 0 bases and J dropped 4 bases, with 9 bases sitting between them. CDR1 and CDR2 from the germline V gene are MNHEY and SVGAGI.